The 20 T cell receptor beta chains below come from one sample, sequenced in a study of blood T cells in healthy people across ages. Primers used in a second PCR of roughly 6 to 12 cycles were a sample-barcoded 5' primer and a J-beta primer mix. TCRdb ran MiXCR on the 5' RACE reads and lists one entry per CDR3 protein. The sample records approximately 1,100,000 distinct CDR3 sequences, 35% to 55% being singletons. What was sequenced was blood. These receptors all stem from a woman aged 60-70 years in good health.

This chain links TRBV5-1 with TRBJ2-7; a weak D match, TRBD1 (6 bases). The CDR3 totals 14 residues. Trimming shortened V by 4 bases and J by 4 bases, and 15 bases separated the two germline ends. Germline V gene lookup returns CDR1 SGHRS and CDR2 YFSETQ. The CDR3 DNA sequence: TGCGCCAGCAGCCCCCGACAGGAGAGATACGAGCAGTACTTC. The encoded protein is CASSPRQERYEQYF.

This clonotype was observed a single time. Germline is not matched at one junction end, which may reflect a read error. This chain connects TRBV29-1 to TRBJ2-7, with D unresolved. Germline assignment: CDR1 SQVTM and CDR2 ANQGSEA. There are 12 residues in the CDR3. The CDR3 loop reads CSVLFSSNEQNF. In DNA, the CDR3 is TGCAGCGTCCTTTTTAGCTCCAACGAGCAGAACTTC.

In its sample, this clonotype was seen a few times. The chain uses TRBV24-1 and TRBJ1-5; weak D call: TRBD1 (5 bases). CDR1 is KGHDR and CDR2 is SFDVKD in the germline V gene. The CDR3 length is 14 residues. Trimming stripped 10 bases from V and 7 bases from J, with 19 bases between. CDR3 amino acids: CATSERVSGQPQHF. DNA of the CDR3: TGTGCCACTAGCGAGAGAGTATCAGGGCAGCCCCAGCATTTT.

This clonotype has a handful of counts. The genes are TRBV28 and TRBJ2-7; D is unresolved. The CDR3 covers 14 residues. With 3 bases removed from V and 3 bases from J, the gap between germline ends came to 12 bases. Germline values: CDR1 MDHEN, CDR2 SYDVKM. The CDR3 nucleotides are TGTGCCAGCAGTTTTTCTAGTCCCTACTACGAGCAGTACTTC. Protein product: CASSFSSPYYEQYF.

This clonotype was counted only a few times. The CDR3 nucleotides are TGTGCCAGCTCACCACCAAGGATTGGCAGAACCGAGCAGTACTTC. Protein product: CASSPPRIGRTEQYF. J is TRBJ2-7 and V is TRBV18; no clear D. This CDR3 comprises 15 residues. From germline, CDR1 is KGHSH and CDR2 LQKENI. The germline V and J ends were trimmed by 0 bases and 6 bases, with 15 bases remaining between them. The full variable domain, completed using reference TRBV18 and TRBJ2-7, is NAGVMQNPRHLVRRRGQEARLRCSPMKGHSHVYWYRQLPEEGLKFMVYLQKENIIDESGMPKERFSAEFPKEGPSILRIQQVVRGDSAAYFCASSPPRIGRTEQYFGPGTRLTVT.

In its sample, this clonotype was seen a few times. The chain combines TRBV4-2 with TRBJ2-4, with a tentative D call TRBD1 (6 bases). V shed 0 bases and J shed 0 bases, with 15 bases lying between them. This CDR3 has 18 residues. The germline CDR1 and CDR2 sequences are LGHNA and YNFKEQ. CDR3 in DNA: TGTGCCAGCAGCCAAGAAGGGGGACCGACAGTAGCCAAAAACATTCAGTACTTC. This codes for CASSQEGGPTVAKNIQYF.

This chain connects TRBV18 to TRBJ2-3, with 7 bases matching TRBD1. The CDR3 loop spans 18 amino acids. CDR1 is KGHSH, CDR2 LQKENI, per germline. Unmatched junction bases numbered 18, after V lost 5 bases and J lost 4 bases. As DNA, the CDR3 is TGTGCCAGCTCATCCGAACGACCAACAGGGGTAGGCGCAGATACGCAGTATTTT. Its protein product is CASSSERPTGVGADTQYF.

The chain uses TRBV6-1 and TRBJ2-7, with 12 bases lining up with TRBD1. The end of the DNA aligns better with TRBJ2-5, so the J call may be wrong. CDR1 and CDR2 (germline): MNHNS, SASEGT. The CDR3 is 16 residues long. CDR3: CASSLRDRGRGETQYF. CDR3 nucleotide sequence: TGTGCCAGCAGTCTCCGGGACAGGGGGCGGGGGGAGACCCAGTACTTC.

The rearrangement uses TRBV24-1 and TRBJ1-1, with 7 bases matching TRBD1. This CDR3 spans 17 amino acids. Germline trimming cut 9 bases from V and 3 bases from J; bases unmatched to any gene: 18. Germline values: CDR1 KGHDR, CDR2 SFDVKD. The CDR3 DNA reads TGTGCCACCGACACAGGGGTATTGCTGGCCCCGCACACTGAAGCTTTCTTT. It specifies CATDTGVLLAPHTEAFF.

This clonotype was seen a single time. The gene calls are TRBV27 and TRBJ2-1; 12 positions match TRBD2. CDR3 length: 15 amino acids. With V trimmed by 6 bases and J by 11 bases, 11 bases remained unmatched. Per germline, CDR1 MNHEY and CDR2 SMNVEV (reference sequence). The CDR3 sequence: CASRGLAGAPPKQFF. The CDR3, as DNA: TGTGCCAGCAGGGGACTAGCGGGTGCTCCTCCTAAGCAGTTCTTC.

This clonotype has at least ten counts. The junction departs from germline at one end; a sequencing error may be responsible. The CDR3 bases are TGCAGCGGTGAAGGGGTTGGGACCCAGTACTTC. The encoded protein is CSGEGVGTQYF. The chain employs TRBV29-1 and TRBJ2-5, with D maybe TRBD1 (5 bases). The CDR3 covers 11 residues. CDR1 and CDR2 from the germline V gene are SQVTM and ANQGSEA.

V usage is TRBV20-1 and J usage is TRBJ2-7; D is perhaps TRBD1 (7 bases). Near its end, the DNA agrees better with TRBJ2-5, so the J call may be wrong. From germline, CDR1 is DFQATT and CDR2 SNEGSKA (reference sequence). The CDR3 runs 14 residues. CDR3 loop: CSAPPGGKLETQYF. CDR3 nucleotide sequence: TGCAGTGCTCCCCCAGGGGGGAAGCTGGAGACCCAGTACTTC.

The V call is TRBV20-1, the J call TRBJ2-3; 7 positions agree with TRBD2. This CDR3 is 15 amino acids long. Germline V CDR1 and CDR2: DFQATT, SNEGSKA (reference sequence). J was trimmed by 4 bases and V by 6 bases; bases with no gene match: 13. The CDR3 region has the DNA TGCAGTGCCTCGGCGGGAGAGTGGGCAGCAGATACGCAGTATTTT. Its translation: CSASAGEWAADTQYF.

At least ten counts were recorded for this clonotype. The chain has TRBV20-1 and TRBJ1-6; D is uncertain. The CDR3 contains 12 residues. CDR1 is DFQATT, CDR2 SNEGSKA, per germline (reference sequence). Trimming removed 8 bases from V and 5 bases from J, with 10 bases in between. As DNA, the CDR3 is TGCAGTTCCGTTGATAATAATTCACCCCTCCACTTT. Translated, it gives CSSVDNNSPLHF.

The chain has TRBV20-1 and TRBJ2-1; possible D gene TRBD2, 6 bases. This CDR3 comprises 15 residues. V was trimmed by 1 base and J by 2 bases, leaving 12 bases between them. Germline V gives CDR1 DFQATT, CDR2 SNEGSKA (reference sequence). CDR3 region: CSARARTKTYNEQFF. For the CDR3, the DNA is TGCAGTGCTAGAGCCCGGACTAAAACCTACAATGAGCAGTTCTTC.

This clonotype was seen only a few times. V and J are TRBV3-1 and TRBJ2-5; 7 bases align to TRBD2. J was trimmed by 5 bases and V by 4 bases; bases with no gene match: 4. The CDR3 length is 13 residues. The germline V gene has CDR1 LGHDT and CDR2 YNNKEL (reference sequence). In DNA form, the CDR3 reads TGTGCCAGCAGCCCACGACTAGCCGAGACCCAGTACTTC. As protein: CASSPRLAETQYF.

This clonotype occurred a few times. CDR3 DNA: TGCAGTGCTAGGGGGACTAGCGCCCACAATGAGCAGTTCTTC. Its protein product is CSARGTSAHNEQFF. This rearrangement joins TRBV20-1 to TRBJ2-1, with 10 bases aligning to TRBD2. The CDR3 sequence is 14 residues long. With V trimmed by 3 bases and J by 5 bases, 4 bases remained unmatched. Germline CDR1 is DFQATT and CDR2 is SNEGSKA (reference sequence).

Note on this clonotype: This may be a read error, as it is one base from a much larger clone. The CDR3 sequence is CNVGSDEQFF. CDR3 coding DNA: TGCAACGTTGGGTCCGATGAGCAGTTCTTC. J is TRBJ2-1 and V is TRBV29-1; D remains ambiguous. CDR1 is SQVTM, CDR2 ANQGSEA, per germline. CDR3 length: 10 amino acids.

This clonotype was observed a handful of times. This sequence joins TRBV27 and TRBJ2-7; 7 bases agree with TRBD1. V trimming: 1 base; J trimming: 3 bases; junction bases outside the gene matches: 3. Germline CDR1 MNHEY, CDR2 SMNVEV (reference sequence). The length of the CDR3 is 14 residues. The CDR3 DNA reads TGTGCCAGCAGTTTATTGGGACAGCTCTACGAGCAGTACTTC. Protein sequence: CASSLLGQLYEQYF.

This clonotype was picked up a small number of times. The V call is TRBV20-1, the J call TRBJ2-1; maybe TRBD2 (6 bases). In germline, CDR1 is DFQATT, CDR2 SNEGSKA (reference sequence). V was trimmed by 5 bases and J by 6 bases, leaving 20 bases between them. The CDR3 spans 15 residues. CDR3 region: CSADPPGERGNEQFF. CDR3 bases: TGCAGTGCTGATCCTCCGGGGGAGAGGGGCAATGAGCAGTTCTTC.